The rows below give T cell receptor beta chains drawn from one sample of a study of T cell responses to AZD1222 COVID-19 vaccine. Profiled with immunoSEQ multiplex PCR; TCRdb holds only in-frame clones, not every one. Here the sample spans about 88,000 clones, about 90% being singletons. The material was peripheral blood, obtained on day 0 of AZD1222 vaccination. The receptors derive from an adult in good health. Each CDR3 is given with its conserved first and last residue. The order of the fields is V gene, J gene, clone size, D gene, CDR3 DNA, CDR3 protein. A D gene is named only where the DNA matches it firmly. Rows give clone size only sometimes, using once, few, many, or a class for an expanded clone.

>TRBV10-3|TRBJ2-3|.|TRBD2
TGTGCCATCAGTGTGAATAGCGGGAGGTTCTCCACAGATACGCAGTATTTT
CAISVNSGRFSTDTQYF
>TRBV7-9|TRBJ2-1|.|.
TGTGCCAGCAGCTTAGGTATCGCTTTCTACAATGAGCAGTTCTTC
CASSLGIAFYNEQFF
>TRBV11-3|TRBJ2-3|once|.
TGTGCCAGCAGCCAAACCCGGACAGATACGCAGTATTTT
CASSQTRTDTQYF
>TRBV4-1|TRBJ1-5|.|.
TGCGCCAGCAGCCAAGTGTATCAGGGAAGGAATAGCAATCAGCCCCAGCATTTT
CASSQVYQGRNSNQPQHF
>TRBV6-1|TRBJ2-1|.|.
TGTGCCAGCAGTGAATTCCCCTCAACCTACAATGAGCAGTTCTTC
CASSEFPSTYNEQFF
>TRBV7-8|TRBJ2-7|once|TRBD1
TGTGCCAGCAGCTTAGCGTTGACAGGGATCTACGAGCAGTACTTC
CASSLALTGIYEQYF
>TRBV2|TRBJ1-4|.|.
TGTGCCAGCAGTGGAGCAGGTAGCGGTAACGAAAAACTGTTTTTT
CASSGAGSGNEKLFF
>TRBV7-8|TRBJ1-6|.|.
TGTGCCAGCGGACAAACAGGGATATCTAGCGGTTCACCCCTCCACTTT
CASGQTGISSGSPLHF
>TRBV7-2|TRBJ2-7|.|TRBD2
TGTGCCAGCAGCTTAGTGACTAGCGCCTACGAGCAGTACTTC
CASSLVTSAYEQYF
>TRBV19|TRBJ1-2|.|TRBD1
TGTGCCAGTAGTTCCGGGACAGGGCTCAACTATGGCTACACCTTC
CASSSGTGLNYGYTF
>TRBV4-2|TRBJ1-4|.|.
TGTGCCAGCACCCAAAAAGAGGATATAAATGAAAAACTGTTTTTT
CASTQKEDINEKLFF
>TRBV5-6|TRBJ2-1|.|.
TGTGCCAGCAGTCTGAACAATGAGCAGTTCTTC
CASSLNNEQFF
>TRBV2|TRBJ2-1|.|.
TGTGCCAGCAAAACGGACAGCAATGAGCAGTTCTTC
CASKTDSNEQFF
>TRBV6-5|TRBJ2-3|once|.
TGTGCCAGCAGCCCACAGGGCCCAGATACGCAGTATTTT
CASSPQGPDTQYF
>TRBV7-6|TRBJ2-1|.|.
TGTGCCAGCACCGTTGGGGCATGGACCGTGAATGAGCAGTTCTTC
CASTVGAWTVNEQFF
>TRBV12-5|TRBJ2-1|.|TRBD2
TGTGCTAGTGGAGCGGGGAATGAGCAGTTCTTC
CASGAGNEQFF
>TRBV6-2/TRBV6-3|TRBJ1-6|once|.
TGTGCCAGCAGTTACGCTTTCGGGAGTCTCAATTCACCCCTCCACTTT
CASSYAFGSLNSPLHF
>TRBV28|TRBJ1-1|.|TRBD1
TGTGCCAGCAGTCTCCAGGGGGGCACTGAAGCTTTCTTT
CASSLQGGTEAFF
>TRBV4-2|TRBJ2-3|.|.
TGTGCCAGCAGCCAAGACAGGCGAACGCAGTATTTT
CASSQDRRTQYF
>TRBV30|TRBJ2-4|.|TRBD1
TGTGCCTGGAGTTTGGCAGGGGGTAGCCGCAAAAACATTCAGTACTTC
CAWSLAGGSRKNIQYF
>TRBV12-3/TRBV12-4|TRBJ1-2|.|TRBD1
TGTGCCAGCAGTTTGGCAGGGGGCTTTGGCACCTTC
CASSLAGGFGTF
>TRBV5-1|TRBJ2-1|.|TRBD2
TGCGCCAGCAGCGTTTCTAGCGGGACCTACAATGAGCAGTTCTTC
CASSVSSGTYNEQFF
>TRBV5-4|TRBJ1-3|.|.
TGTGCCAGCAGCTTGAGGGGGGGAAACACCATATATTTT
CASSLRGGNTIYF
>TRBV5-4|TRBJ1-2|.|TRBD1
TGTGCCAGCAGACCGGGACAGGGTGCTAAGTATGGCTACACCTTC
CASRPGQGAKYGYTF
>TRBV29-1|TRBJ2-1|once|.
TGCAGCGGCACCGGGACACTTTACAATGAGCAGTTCTTC
CSGTGTLYNEQFF
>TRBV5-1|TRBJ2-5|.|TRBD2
TGCGCCAGTTGGCGGGGGGCAGGATGGCTCAAAGAGACCCAGTACTTC
CASWRGAGWLKETQYF
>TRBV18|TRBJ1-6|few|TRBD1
TGTGCCAGCTCACCGGGGAGCTCCGGGACAGAGAATTCACCCCTCCACTTT
CASSPGSSGTENSPLHF
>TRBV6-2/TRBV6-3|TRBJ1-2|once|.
TGTGCCAGCAGTTACTCGATAAAGGGAGGGTTCGATGGCTACACCTTC
CASSYSIKGGFDGYTF
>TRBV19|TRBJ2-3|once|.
TGTGCCAGTAGATCGACCCACCCCCGCACAGATACGCAGTATTTT
CASRSTHPRTDTQYF
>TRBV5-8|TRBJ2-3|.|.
TGTGCCAGCAGCAGGGGGGAGGGCACAAATACGCAGTATTTT
CASSRGEGTNTQYF
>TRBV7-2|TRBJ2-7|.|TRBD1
TGTGCCACCTCGAAGGACGACAGGGAAAGGAGCTCCTACGAGCAGTACTTC
CATSKDDRERSSYEQYF
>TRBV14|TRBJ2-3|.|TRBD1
TGTGCCAGCAGCCTACAGGGGGCCCTGGGAGATACGCAGTATTTT
CASSLQGALGDTQYF
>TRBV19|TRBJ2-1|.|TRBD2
TGTGCCAGTAACTCACCAAGGTCCCGCGGGAGCTCCCGAACCAGCTCCTACAATGAGCAGTTCTTC
CASNSPRSRGSSRTSSYNEQFF
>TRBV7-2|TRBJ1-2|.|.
TGTGCCAGCAGCTTACAGGTGGGACCTTATGAGGGCTACACCTTC
CASSLQVGPYEGYTF
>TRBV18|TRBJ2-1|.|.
TGTGCCAGCGGGGGTTCCTACAATGAGCAGTTCTTC
CASGGSYNEQFF
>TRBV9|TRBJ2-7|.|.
TGTGCCAGCAGCGGAAACTCCGGACTTACTCAGTACTTC
CASSGNSGLTQYF
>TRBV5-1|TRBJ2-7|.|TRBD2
TGCGCCAGCAGCCCGACTAGCGGGAGGGCCTACGAGCAGTACTTC
CASSPTSGRAYEQYF
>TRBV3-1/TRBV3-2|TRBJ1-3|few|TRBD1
TGTGCCAGCAGCCGCGGGACAGGGGATGGAAACACCATATATTTT
CASSRGTGDGNTIYF
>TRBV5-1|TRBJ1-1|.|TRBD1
TGCGCCAGCAGCGAGAACGACAGGGGTGACACTGAAGCTTTCTTT
CASSENDRGDTEAFF
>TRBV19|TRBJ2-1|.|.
TGTGCCAGTAGTGGCCGGATGTACAATGAGCAGTTCTTC
CASSGRMYNEQFF
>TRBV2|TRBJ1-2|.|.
TGTGCCAGCAGTCTCAGGGCAGCTAACTATGGCTACACCTTC
CASSLRAANYGYTF
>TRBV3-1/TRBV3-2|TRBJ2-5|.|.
TGTGCCAGCAGCCAAGATTTGGAGTACCAAGAGACCCAGTACTTC
CASSQDLEYQETQYF
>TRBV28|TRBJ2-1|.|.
TGTGCCAGCAGTTTCCTAGCCGACGAGCAGTTCTTC
CASSFLADEQFF
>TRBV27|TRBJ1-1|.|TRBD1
TGTGCCAGCGCAGGGACAGGAGGGTACACTGAAGCTTTCTTT
CASAGTGGYTEAFF
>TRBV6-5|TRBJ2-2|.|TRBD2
TGTGCCAGCACCGGTCTAGCGGGAGTCGCCGGGGAGCTGTTTTTT
CASTGLAGVAGELFF
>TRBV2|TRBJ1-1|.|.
TGTGCCAGCAGCGAGGGAGGTTGGGGCACTGAAGCTTTCTTT
CASSEGGWGTEAFF
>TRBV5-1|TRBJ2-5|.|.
TGCGCCAGCAGCTTGCGGGAGACCCAGTACTTC
CASSLRETQYF
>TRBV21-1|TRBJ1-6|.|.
TGTGCCAGCAGCCACCGGGACCGATCCTATAATTCACCCCTCCACTTT
CASSHRDRSYNSPLHF
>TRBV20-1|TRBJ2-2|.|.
TGCAGTGCTAGTCAGCGGGTGAACACCGGGGAGCTGTTTTTT
CSASQRVNTGELFF
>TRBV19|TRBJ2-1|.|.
TGTGCCAGTAGTATGGGTGGCAGCTTGTACAATGAGCAGTTCTTC
CASSMGGSLYNEQFF
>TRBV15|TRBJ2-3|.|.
TGTGCCACCAGCAGTCCCCGCCCAGTTAGCACAGATACGCAGTATTTT
CATSSPRPVSTDTQYF
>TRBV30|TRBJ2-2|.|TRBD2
TGTGCCTGGAGTGCGAACCCCTGGACTAGCCGTGGGACCTGGGGCGGGGAGCTGTTTTTT
CAWSANPWTSRGTWGGELFF
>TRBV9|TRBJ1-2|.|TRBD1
TGTGCCAGCAGCGTGTCGTCAGGGGGCACAAGTGGCTACACCTTC
CASSVSSGGTSGYTF
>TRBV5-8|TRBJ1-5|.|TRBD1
TGTGCCAGCAGCTTGGGTGACATGAGGGGGCATGGTCGTTCTCAGCCCCAGCATTTT
CASSLGDMRGHGRSQPQHF